A selection of T cell receptor beta chains follows, all from one sample in a study of T-cell reconstitution after alpha-beta-depleted transplantation in children. TCRdb reprocessed the PCR reads via MiXCR and lists one record per CDR3 protein. Here the sample spans 200,000 to 300,000 distinct CDR3 sequences, about a quarter being singletons. The sample was PBMCs, taken before TCRalphabeta/CD19-depleted stem cell transplant. Receptors originate from a girl aged 2 to 10 with Fanconi anemia, due to receive a stem cell transplant. CDR3s include the opening cysteine and the closing phenylalanine or tryptophan. A D gene is named only where the DNA matches it firmly. The size entry is marked missing in some rows and otherwise reads once, few, many or a size class.

v_call,d_call,clone_size,j_call,cdr3_nt,cdr3_aa
TRBV18,.,.,TRBJ1-3,TGTGCCAGCTCACCACTACCGGGGGACGGGAACACCATATATTTT,CASSPLPGDGNTIYF
TRBV29-1,TRBD2,many,TRBJ2-5,TGCAGCGTTAGGACTAGCGGGGAGGAGACCCAGTACTTC,CSVRTSGEETQYF
TRBV27,.,few,TRBJ2-7,TGTGCCAGCAGTTTAGGAGGCTTTCTCTCCTACGAGCAGTACTTC,CASSLGGFLSYEQYF
TRBV7-9,.,.,TRBJ2-5,TGTGCCAGCAGCTTGGTCCCGCGGGAGACCCAGTACTTC,CASSLVPRETQYF
TRBV7-6,.,many,TRBJ2-7,TGTGCCAGCAGTCCACTCTTTCAGGAGGGAGGCAACGAGCAGTACTTC,CASSPLFQEGGNEQYF
TRBV11-3,.,many,TRBJ1-3,TGTGCCAGCAGCTTAGGGTTTTTCGGCAGAGATTCTTCTGGAAACACCATATATTTT,CASSLGFFGRDSSGNTIYF
TRBV7-6,.,few,TRBJ2-7,TGTGCCAGCAGCTTATTAACGGGAGTCTACGAGCAGTACTTC,CASSLLTGVYEQYF
TRBV5-1,TRBD2,.,TRBJ2-7,TGCGCCAGCAGCTTCAGGGCTAGCGGCTACGAGCAGTACTTC,CASSFRASGYEQYF
TRBV29-1,TRBD2,.,TRBJ2-1,TGCAGCGTTGAAGAAGGCGGGAGTAGAACCTACAATGAGCAGTTCTTC,CSVEEGGSRTYNEQFF
TRBV20-1,.,many,TRBJ2-3,TGCAGTGCTAGAGATGATCGCTACACAGATACGCAGTATTTT,CSARDDRYTDTQYF
TRBV12-3/TRBV12-4,.,few,TRBJ2-5,TGTGCCAGCAGTCCTTCCTCCCCCCAGTACTTC,CASSPSSPQYF
TRBV29-1,TRBD2,once,TRBJ2-1,TGCAGCGTTGGATGGCTAGCGGGAGGTCCCGGTGGTGAGCAGTTCTTC,CSVGWLAGGPGGEQFF